The TCR beta chain described here comes from a study of PD-1 blockade in mismatch repair-deficient tumors. In the study overall: Enrolled about 2012-2016, patients had progressing, pretreated mismatch repair-deficient cancers of 12 to 13 types.

Whole-study findings and limits: Rapid post-treatment expansion, then contraction, generally preceding radiologic response, marked tumor-resident clones.

The germline V gene encodes CDR1 WSHSY and CDR2 SAAADI. The CDR3 has 17 amino acids. V trimming: 5 bases; J trimming: 2 bases; junction bases outside the gene matches: 9. TCRdb's table, derived via immunoSEQ multiplex PCR, lists solely in-frame clones and lacks some. This table has around 100,000 clones, 60% to 85% appearing once. TCRs were sequenced from three patients responding to pembrolizumab. In this sample, this clone turned up a few times. The target antigen is unknown. Sequences were derived from peripheral blood, sampled around 60 weeks after starting pembrolizumab. The receptor was derived from an adult with mismatch repair-deficient cancer. The chain recombines TRBV10-2 with TRBJ2-7; 13 bases fit TRBD2. This CDR3 is CASSSPRTSGGPYEQYF. In DNA form, the CDR3 reads TGCGCCAGCAGTTCGCCTAGGACTAGCGGGGGTCCCTACGAGCAGTACTTC.